Presented here are 28 T cell receptor beta chains from one specimen sequenced in a study of T-cell reconstitution after alpha-beta-depleted transplantation in children. During its preparation, the TCRbeta library received unique molecular identifiers. TCRdb re-analysed the PCR reads in MiXCR, keeping a single row per CDR3 protein. The sample records a few hundred thousand distinct CDR3 sequences, around 46% being singletons. Sample: PBMCs, taken before TCRalphabeta/CD19-depleted stem cell transplant. Source of these receptors: a girl aged 2 to 9 with aplastic anemia, due to receive a stem cell transplant.

This chain links TRBV5-1 with TRBJ1-1; D gene unclear. CDR1 and CDR2 from the germline V gene are SGHRS and YFSETQ. V was clipped by 1 base and J by 1 base, with 11 bases between them. This CDR3 is built from 15 residues. The CDR3: CASSLTRTGNTEAFF. The CDR3, as DNA: TGCGCCAGCAGCTTGACGCGGACTGGGAACACTGAAGCTTTCTTT.

CDR3 sequence: CASSLRPGNTIYF. CDR3 bases: TGTGCCAGCAGCTTAAGGCCGGGAAACACCATATATTTT. The chain carries TRBV11-3 and TRBJ1-3; D is uncertain. The CDR3 spans 13 residues. Germline lookup yields CDR1 SGHNT and CDR2 YENEEA. Trimming took 2 bases from V and 4 from J, leaving 6 bases between them.

The sample holds a few counts of this clonotype. V usage is TRBV28 and J usage is TRBJ1-1; D unclear. CDR1 and CDR2 (germline): MDHEN, SYDVKM. V shed 1 base and J shed 5 bases, with 5 bases lying between them. CDR3 size: 12 residues. In DNA form, the CDR3 reads TGTGCCAGCAGTTTATTTGGGACTGAAGCTTTCTTT. Translation: CASSLFGTEAFF.

In its sample, this clonotype was seen a few times. The chain uses TRBV7-2 and TRBJ2-2; tentatively, D is TRBD1 or TRBD2 (5 bases each). Trimming left V 5 bases short and J 5 bases short, with 18 bases between. This CDR3 region has 16 residues. Germline CDR1 and CDR2: SGHTA and FQGNSA. The CDR3 bases are TGTGCCAGCAGCGCCCGATGGATGGGGGTAACCGGGGAGCTGTTTTTT. As protein: CASSARWMGVTGELFF.

The rearrangement links TRBV4-2 to TRBJ2-1; D is unclear. The germline V gene encodes CDR1 LGHNA and CDR2 YNFKEQ. The CDR3 is 18 residues long. V lost 1 base, J lost 0 bases, and 16 bases lay in between. DNA of the CDR3: TGTGCCAGCAGCCAAGGCCTTTGGAAGGGAAGCTCCTACAATGAGCAGTTCTTC. This codes for CASSQGLWKGSSYNEQFF.

V is TRBV12-3 or TRBV12-4 and J is TRBJ2-4, with a tentative D call TRBD1 (5 bases). V shed 0 bases and J shed 3 bases, with 15 bases lying between them. The CDR3 totals 17 residues. The CDR3 DNA reads as TGTGCCAGCAGTTTAGCGGGCCTAGGACAAGGCAAAAACATTCAGTACTTC. Translated: CASSLAGLGQGKNIQYF.

The genes are TRBV12-3 or TRBV12-4 and TRBJ2-1; D might be TRBD1 (5 bases). Trimming took 3 bases from V and 6 from J, leaving 12 bases between them. CDR3 length equals 14 residues. Here the CDR3 reads CASSFQAGSNEQFF. The CDR3 region has the DNA TGTGCCAGCAGTTTCCAGGCAGGGTCCAATGAGCAGTTCTTC.

Only a few counts were recorded for this clonotype. V gene TRBV7-2 combines with J gene TRBJ2-3; TRBD1 might be the D (6 bases). This CDR3 has 15 residues. CDR1 is SGHTA, CDR2 FQGNSA, per germline. V lost 2 bases, J lost 4 bases, and 13 bases lay in between. The CDR3 spells CASSLLGHRPDTQYF. DNA for the CDR3: TGTGCCAGCAGCTTACTGGGACACAGGCCAGATACGCAGTATTTT.

The chain joins TRBV20-1 to TRBJ2-1; TRBD2 agrees at 8 bases. V lost 0 bases and J lost 9; bases outside the gene matches: 19. This CDR3 is built from 18 residues. Germline V lookup: CDR1 DFQATT, CDR2 SNEGSKA (reference sequence). The CDR3 DNA reads TGCAGTGCTAGAGATCTCAACGGGAGGGCCTTCGATATCGGTGAGCAGTTCTTC. This sequence encodes CSARDLNGRAFDIGEQFF.

This clonotype was detected many times. The chain joins TRBV14 to TRBJ2-1, with D uncertain. CDR1 is SGHDN and CDR2 is FVKESK in the germline V gene. CDR3 length: 13 residues. V gave up 1 base and J gave up 5 bases, with 6 bases separating them. In DNA, the CDR3 is TGTGCCAGCAGCCAAGGACCTCACAATGAGCAGTTCTTC. Translating it yields CASSQGPHNEQFF.

This sequence joins TRBV20-1 and TRBJ2-1; 11 bases align to TRBD2. This CDR3 comprises 16 residues. Trimming at V came to 1 base and at J to 4 bases, leaving 6 bases not matched to a gene. Germline V gives CDR1 DFQATT, CDR2 SNEGSKA (reference sequence). The CDR3 DNA follows: TGCAGTGCTAGAGCCTCTAGCGGGGGGACTTACAATGAGCAGTTCTTC. This encodes CSARASSGGTYNEQFF.

The rearrangement uses TRBV27 and TRBJ2-1; the D call may be TRBD1 or TRBD2 (5 bases each). The CDR3 runs 15 residues. Trimming shortened V by 5 bases and J by 8 bases, and 19 bases separated the two germline ends. Germline CDR1 MNHEY, CDR2 SMNVEV (reference sequence). CDR3 protein: CASSPRDAIGDEQFF. As DNA, the CDR3 is TGTGCCAGCAGTCCCCGGGACGCTATAGGCGATGAGCAGTTCTTC.

There are many counts of this clonotype. The CDR3 spells CASSRSGTEETQYF. Here the CDR3 DNA reads TGTGCCAGCAGCCGTAGCGGGACTGAAGAGACCCAGTACTTC. The chain carries TRBV12-3 or TRBV12-4 and TRBJ2-5, with TRBD2 identical over 8 bases. The V gene end was trimmed by 6 bases and the J gene end by 3 bases; junction bases not matched to a gene: 6. The CDR3 contains 14 residues.

This rearrangement joins TRBV6-5 to TRBJ2-5, with D possibly TRBD2 on 5 matching bases. Between the trimmed V and J ends, which lost 3 bases and 5 bases, there was a span of 19 bases. The germline V gene has CDR1 MNHEY and CDR2 SVGAGI. This CDR3 comprises 16 residues. The DNA for the CDR3 is TGTGCCAGCAGTTATGGTCGGCGGGCAGACACCGAGACCCAGTACTTC. Encoded protein: CASSYGRRADTETQYF.

This clonotype has a count of ten or more. J is TRBJ2-7 and V is TRBV7-9; D perhaps matches TRBD1 (5 bases). Deletions cut 1 base from V and 6 bases from J, with 10 bases between. Germline CDR1 reads SEHNR; CDR2 reads FQNEAQ (reference sequence). The CDR3 contains 13 residues. CDR3 in amino acids: CASSLGTTGEQYF. The CDR3 bases are TGTGCCAGCAGCTTAGGGACAACCGGCGAGCAGTACTTC.

This clonotype was recorded at least ten times. The chain joins TRBV20-1 to TRBJ2-3, with 9 bases fitting TRBD2. Per the germline V gene, CDR1 is DFQATT and CDR2 is SNEGSKA (reference sequence). This CDR3 comprises 15 residues. V was pared by 3 bases and J by 5 bases, with 9 bases of the junction left unmatched. Written as DNA, the CDR3 is TGCAGTGCTAGTGCCGGGACTAGCTTGCGAGATACGCAGTATTTT. Protein: CSASAGTSLRDTQYF.

V and J are TRBV15 and TRBJ2-5; 7 bases fit TRBD1. This CDR3 contains 13 residues. Germline lookup yields CDR1 LNHNV and CDR2 YYDKDF (reference sequence). Trimming at V came to 8 bases and at J to 4 bases, leaving 7 bases not matched to a gene. For the CDR3, the DNA is TGTGCCACCGGGAGCAGGGGGTTAGAGACCCAGTACTTC. This gives the protein CATGSRGLETQYF. Full variable domain (missing parts from reference TRBV15 and TRBJ2-5): DAMVIQNPRYQVTQFGKPVTLSCSQTLNHNVMYWYQQKSSQAPKLLFHYYDKDFNNEADTPDNFQSRRPNTSFCFLDIRSPGLGDTAMYLCATGSRGLETQYFGPGTRLLVL.

The V gene is TRBV20-1, the J gene TRBJ1-2; 7 bases are a match to TRBD1. Germline V CDR1 and CDR2: DFQATT, SNEGSKA (reference sequence). The CDR3 sequence is 14 residues long. Losses at the gene ends were 5 bases for V and 4 bases for J; bases not matched to a gene: 10. The CDR3 coding sequence is TGCAGTGCTCCCTCCTGGACAGGAGCCTATGGCTACACCTTC. Translating gives CSAPSWTGAYGYTF.

V and J are TRBV5-1 and TRBJ2-4, with D tentatively TRBD1 (6 bases). CDR3 length: 16 amino acids. Germline CDR1 reads SGHRS; CDR2 reads YFSETQ. V dropped 0 bases and J dropped 7 bases, with 17 bases sitting between them. The CDR3 reads CASSLASLQGRNIQYF. The CDR3 bases are TGCGCCAGCAGCTTGGCCTCGTTACAGGGACGGAACATTCAGTACTTC.

The table lists this clonotype with a few counts. The chain recombines TRBV20-1 with TRBJ1-5, with TRBD1 as a possible D gene (6 bases). The CDR3 covers 15 residues. V lost 5 bases and J 6 bases, leaving 20 bases between the germline ends. Germline-derived CDR1 and CDR2 are DFQATT and SNEGSKA (reference sequence). The CDR3 DNA sequence: TGCAGTGCTCAAAGTGGGGGGGCGCTTGGTCAGCCCCAGCATTTT. Amino acid sequence: CSAQSGGALGQPQHF.

The chain carries TRBV7-8 and TRBJ2-3, with D perhaps matching TRBD2 (5 bases). The germline V and J ends were trimmed by 5 bases and 1 base, with 19 bases remaining between them. CDR3 length: 17 residues. From germline, CDR1 is SGHVS and CDR2 FQNEAQ. CDR3 sequence reads: CASSPNARLAGTDTQYF. CDR3 DNA sequence: TGTGCCAGCAGCCCCAACGCAAGGCTAGCTGGCACAGATACGCAGTATTTT.

This clonotype has a handful of counts. The chain uses TRBV12-3 or TRBV12-4 and TRBJ2-1; 8 positions match TRBD2. Trimming removed 4 bases from V and 3 bases from J; junction bases left unmatched: 2. This CDR3 is built from 14 residues. CDR3 amino acids: CASSYSGSYNEQFF. Here the CDR3 DNA reads TGTGCCAGCAGTTACAGCGGGAGCTACAATGAGCAGTTCTTC.

This clonotype has more than one count but fewer than ten. J is TRBJ2-1 and V is TRBV25-1; D remains unclear. The V end lost 3 bases, the J end lost 5 bases, and 5 bases lay between the germline ends. CDR3 size: 12 residues. Germline V CDR1 and CDR2: MGHDK, SYGVNS. The CDR3 region is CASSESNNEQFF. In nucleotides, the CDR3 is TGTGCCAGCAGTGAGTCCAACAATGAGCAGTTCTTC.

This clonotype occurred once. This rearrangement joins TRBV6-1 to TRBJ1-5; no clear D. This CDR3 has 15 residues. The V end lost 6 bases, the J end lost 5 bases, and 17 bases lay between the germline ends. Germline V lookup: CDR1 MNHNS, CDR2 SASEGT. CDR3 amino acids: CASSANVGYDQPQHF. CDR3 DNA sequence: TGTGCCAGCAGCGCTAACGTAGGGTATGATCAGCCCCAGCATTTT.

V usage is TRBV28 and J usage is TRBJ2-7, with D maybe TRBD1 (6 bases). The CDR3 is 15 residues long. The ends were cut back, 4 bases at V and 3 bases at J, with 16 bases in the middle. Germline-derived CDR1 and CDR2 are MDHEN and SYDVKM. CDR3 sequence (DNA): TGTGCCAGCAGTTCGGCAGGGGCTTCCCTCTACGAGCAGTACTTC. This sequence encodes CASSSAGASLYEQYF.

This chain connects TRBV20-1 to TRBJ2-7; 12 bases are a match to TRBD2. The J segment lost 6 bases and the V segment lost 8 bases, leaving 8 bases of the junction unmatched. Germline CDR1 and CDR2: DFQATT and SNEGSKA (reference sequence). CDR3 size: 13 residues. The DNA of the CDR3 is TGCAGTCCGACTAGCGGGAGAACTAGCGAGCAGTACTTC. Protein product: CSPTSGRTSEQYF.

CDR3 loop: CASSTDRGPETQYF. In nucleotides, the CDR3 is TGTGCCAGCAGTACCGACAGGGGGCCGGAGACCCAGTACTTC. The rearrangement joins TRBV12-3 or TRBV12-4 to TRBJ2-5; 10 bases fit TRBD1. The CDR3 has 14 amino acids. Trimming cost V 5 bases and J 5 bases; bases outside gene matches: 5.

The genes are TRBV11-1 and TRBJ2-1; the D gene is possibly TRBD1 (6 bases). The CDR3 has 17 amino acids. V was trimmed by 5 bases and J by 6 bases, leaving 23 bases between them. In germline, CDR1 is SGHAT, CDR2 FQDESV (reference sequence). The CDR3 DNA is TGTGCCAGCAGCCCACGGAGGACAGCCCGACGATCCAATGAGCAGTTCTTC. The encoded protein is CASSPRRTARRSNEQFF.